This entry lists 3 T cell receptor beta chains sequenced from one sample in a study of T cells in women clearing cervical HPV infection. This table comes from immunoSEQ multiplex PCR, and its TCRdb copy is limited to in-frame clones, with some not included. This listing includes under 50,000 clones. The sequencing sample was made of blood buffy coat. All receptors come from a woman between 18 and 75 years old with a cervical HPV16 infection that either progressed to CIN3+ or cleared (not recorded which).

A note on this clone: The read finishes 3 residues shy of the CDR3 end, and the germline J gene is used to complete it. The V call is TRBV20-1, the J call TRBJ2-1; 8 nucleotides agree with TRBD2. Germline CDR1 is DFQATT and CDR2 is SNEGSKA (reference sequence). CDR3 size: 14 residues. Trimming at V came to 2 bases and at J to 8 bases, leaving 8 bases not matched to a gene. The part of the CDR3 DNA that was read is TGCAGTGCTAGAAAATTCGGGGGGGGCGATGAG. Amino acid sequence: CSARKFGGGDE. The whole CDR3 sequence is CSARKFGGGDEQFF.

As for this clone: The read falls 3 residues short of the CDR3 end, and the missing part is taken from the germline J gene. V usage is TRBV7-6 and J usage is TRBJ2-5, with D possibly matching TRBD1 (6 bases). The germline V gene has CDR1 SGHVS and CDR2 FNYEAQ. The CDR3 contains 14 residues. V lost 3 bases and J lost 2, with 10 bases in between. This chain's CDR3 is CASSFVGGQETQYF. The CDR3 bases that were read are TGTGCCAGCAGCTTTGTAGGGGGTCAAGAGACC.

Remarks on this clone: The read finishes 3 residues shy of the CDR3 end, and the germline J gene is used to complete it. This chain uses TRBV2 with TRBJ2-1, with TRBD1 matching 9 bases. The J segment lost 7 bases and the V segment lost 4 bases, leaving 8 bases of the junction unmatched. CDR3 length: 15 residues. Germline V gene data show CDR1 as SNHLY and CDR2 as FYNNEI. The CDR3 bases that were read are TGTGCCAGCAGTGGGGGGACAGGGAATAAAAATGAG. This codes for CASSGGTGNKNE. The full CDR3 reads CASSGGTGNKNEQFF. Looking up the rest from reference TRBV2 and TRBJ2-1 gives the full variable domain: EPEVTQTPSHQVTQMGQEVILRCVPISNHLYFYWYRQILGQKVEFLVSFYNNEISEKSEIFDDQFSVERPDGSNFTLKIRSTKLEDSAMYFCASSGGTGNKNEQFFGPGTRLTVL.